The 32 T cell receptor beta chains in this list originate from one sample, sequenced in a study of cytomegalovirus exposure and HLA in healthy donors. In the PCR, 60 Vbeta and 13 Jbeta primers were used. Here immunoSEQ multiplex PCR was the method, and the copy in TCRdb shows in-frame clones only, minus some. The sample records over 120,000 clones, around 79% being singletons. Sequencing used PBMCs. These receptors all stem from a male donor in good health and CMV-seronegative.

J is TRBJ2-2 and V is TRBV9; 8 bases match TRBD1. CDR1 is SGDLS and CDR2 is YYNGEE in the germline V gene. There are 17 residues in the CDR3. Losses at the gene ends were 2 bases for V and 1 base for J; bases not matched to a gene: 7. In DNA, the CDR3 is TGTGCCAGCAGCGTCCCGAAGGGGACAGGGAACACCGGGGAGCTGTTTTTT. As protein: CASSVPKGTGNTGELFF.

The rearrangement joins TRBV29-1 to TRBJ2-2; possible D gene TRBD1, 5 bases. V dropped 5 bases and J dropped 3 bases, with 16 bases sitting between them. Germline V CDR1 and CDR2: SQVTM, ANQGSEA. The CDR3 loop spans 15 amino acids. CDR3: CSVFDSLIHTGELFF. The CDR3, as DNA: TGCAGCGTTTTTGACAGTTTGATTCACACCGGGGAGCTGTTTTTT.

The CDR3 DNA reads TGTGCCAGCAGTCCCCCGGGAGTTACTTACGAGCAGTACTTC. It is translated as CASSPPGVTYEQYF. J is TRBJ2-7 and V is TRBV27, with TRBD2 as a possible D gene (6 bases). This CDR3 comprises 14 residues. Trimming cost V 5 bases and J 4 bases, with 15 bases left between them. Per germline, CDR1 MNHEY and CDR2 SMNVEV (reference sequence).

The chain is built from TRBV7-6 and TRBJ2-7, with 9 bases matching TRBD1. The V gene's germline CDR1 is SGHVS and CDR2 FNYEAQ. This CDR3 has 14 amino acids. Trimming at V came to 1 base and at J to 5 bases, leaving 3 bases not matched to a gene. The CDR3 loop is CASSLGQGVDEQYF. CDR3 in DNA: TGTGCCAGCAGCTTAGGACAGGGGGTCGACGAGCAGTACTTC.

This rearrangement joins TRBV13 to TRBJ2-4; 10 bases map to TRBD2. Trimming cost V 1 base and J 1 base; bases outside gene matches: 13. Germline V CDR1 and CDR2: PRHDT, FYEKMQ (reference sequence). The CDR3 extends over 20 amino acids. The CDR3 region is CASSLDGTSVSLGAKNIQYF. CDR3 sequence (DNA): TGTGCCAGCAGCTTAGACGGGACTAGCGTTTCCCTTGGGGCCAAAAACATTCAGTACTTC.

The genes are TRBV4-1 and TRBJ2-7; D unclear. The CDR3 length is 13 residues. Germline CDR1 reads MGHRA; CDR2 reads YSYEKL. V was cut by 0 bases and J by 2 bases, with 5 bases left in between. The CDR3 region is CASSQDSAYEQYF. In nucleotides, the CDR3 is TGCGCCAGCAGCCAAGATTCAGCCTACGAGCAGTACTTC.

The chain recombines TRBV5-1 with TRBJ2-3, with 8 bases lining up with TRBD2. The CDR3 consists of 13 residues. V lost 7 bases, J lost 2 bases, and 3 bases stayed unmatched. CDR1 is SGHRS and CDR2 is YFSETQ in the germline V gene. The DNA of the CDR3 is TGCGCCAGCCGGGAGGGCCTCACAGATACGCAGTATTTT. Residues: CASREGLTDTQYF.

This clone has just a few counts. The chain uses TRBV6-5 and TRBJ1-3, with 10 bases matching TRBD1. CDR3 size: 15 residues. With V trimmed by 2 bases and J by 4 bases, 2 bases remained unmatched. Germline CDR1 is MNHEY and CDR2 is SVGAGI. The CDR3 DNA is TGTGCCAGCAGTTACGACAGGGGGCACGGAAACACCATATATTTT. Protein sequence: CASSYDRGHGNTIYF.

The chain is built from TRBV29-1 and TRBJ1-2, with no clear D. Trimming left V 7 bases short and J 3 bases short, with 9 bases between. Per the germline V gene, CDR1 is SQVTM and CDR2 is ANQGSEA. The CDR3 loop spans 11 amino acids. The chain's CDR3 is CSGEDDYGYTF. DNA for the CDR3: TGCAGCGGGGAAGACGACTATGGCTACACCTTC.

This clone was found a few times. The chain links TRBV5-1 to TRBJ2-5; 8 nucleotides agree with TRBD2. The CDR3 has 14 residues. Losses at the gene ends were 4 bases for V and 6 bases for J; bases not matched to a gene: 8. Germline V gives CDR1 SGHRS, CDR2 YFSETQ. The DNA for the CDR3 is TGCGCCAGCAGCCCGGCGGGAGGCGGGAAGACCCAGTACTTC. This translates into CASSPAGGGKTQYF.

The chain couples TRBV15 to TRBJ2-5, with TRBD1 matching over 7 bases. The V gene end was trimmed by 0 bases and the J gene end by 4 bases; junction bases not matched to a gene: 8. The CDR3 is made up of 16 amino acids. Germline CDR1 and CDR2: LNHNV and YYDKDF (reference sequence). The CDR3 region is CATSRDVQTGTETQYF. The CDR3 DNA sequence: TGTGCCACCAGCAGAGATGTCCAGACAGGGACAGAGACCCAGTACTTC.

This clone was seen only once. The chain couples TRBV9 to TRBJ2-7; 7 nucleotides agree with TRBD2. Germline CDR1 and CDR2: SGDLS and YYNGEE. V gave up 0 bases and J gave up 4 bases; unmatched junction bases: 4. The CDR3 runs 14 residues. CDR3 amino acids: CASSVGAGPYEQYF. Written as DNA, the CDR3 is TGTGCCAGCAGCGTAGGAGCGGGGCCTTACGAGCAGTACTTC.

The V and J genes are TRBV10-2 and TRBJ2-5; 11 bases are a match to TRBD2. The V segment lost 3 bases and the J segment 5 bases; nucleotides outside the gene matches: 5. The CDR3 covers 15 residues. Germline CDR1 and CDR2: WSHSY and SAAADI. This CDR3 is CASSDESSGRETQYF. The DNA of the CDR3 is TGCGCCAGCAGTGATGAATCTAGCGGGAGGGAGACCCAGTACTTC.

The rearrangement links TRBV19 to TRBJ2-1; 10 bases are a match to TRBD2. The germline CDR1 and CDR2 sequences are LNHDA and SQIVND (reference sequence). Trimming took 3 bases from V and 7 from J; bases not matched to a gene: 9. The CDR3 has 16 amino acids. CDR3 in DNA: TGTGCCAGTAGTATCGATCGTAGCGGGAGGAGGAATGAGCAGTTCTTC. Its protein product is CASSIDRSGRRNEQFF.

The chain employs TRBV5-4 and TRBJ2-2, with 10 bases that match TRBD2. Per the germline V gene, CDR1 is SGHNT and CDR2 is YYREEE (reference sequence). This CDR3 is 17 amino acids long. Unmatched junction bases numbered 6, after V lost 4 bases and J lost 0 bases. For the CDR3, the DNA is TGTGCCAGCAGCCCAGGGGGACTAGCGACGAACACCGGGGAGCTGTTTTTT. This sequence encodes CASSPGGLATNTGELFF.

This clone was found once. The chain has TRBV6-5 and TRBJ2-7; 9 nucleotides match TRBD1. The CDR3 loop spans 14 amino acids. In germline, CDR1 is MNHEY, CDR2 SVGAGI. With 5 bases clipped from V and 3 bases from J, the junction kept 5 bases outside the gene matches. The CDR3: CASSADRGFYEQYF. The DNA for the CDR3 is TGTGCCAGCAGTGCGGACAGGGGATTCTACGAGCAGTACTTC.

V usage is TRBV7-2 and J usage is TRBJ2-7, with TRBD1 matching over 7 bases. J was trimmed by 7 bases and V by 6 bases; bases with no gene match: 12. Looked up from germline, CDR1 is SGHTA and CDR2 is FQGNSA. There are 14 residues in the CDR3. CDR3 nucleotide sequence: TGTGCCAGCAGTTCCGGGACAGTGCCTACGGAGCAGTACTTC. This gives the protein CASSSGTVPTEQYF.

The rearrangement links TRBV5-6 to TRBJ1-2; possibly TRBD1 for D (5 bases). The germline V gene has CDR1 SGHDT and CDR2 YYEEEE. V lost 0 bases and J lost 7, with 16 bases in between. This CDR3 region has 15 residues. The CDR3 spells CASSLGQTVGGGYTF. CDR3 in DNA: TGTGCCAGCAGCTTGGGACAGACCGTCGGTGGTGGCTACACCTTC.

The chain recombines TRBV9 with TRBJ2-3; 8 bases map to TRBD1. The CDR3 consists of 14 residues. From germline, CDR1 is SGDLS and CDR2 YYNGEE. Trimming cost V 1 base and J 4 bases; bases outside gene matches: 2. DNA for the CDR3: TGTGCCAGCAGCGTAAACAGGGGGGCAGATACGCAGTATTTT. Protein sequence: CASSVNRGADTQYF.

Only a few counts were recorded for this clone. This sequence joins TRBV7-8 and TRBJ1-1, with 9 bases fitting TRBD1. CDR3 length: 14 amino acids. The V and J ends lost 4 bases and 5 bases, in that order; junction bases with no gene match: 5. Germline CDR1 reads SGHVS; CDR2 reads FQNEAQ. In DNA, the CDR3 is TGTGCCAGCAGCTCCGGGACAGGGTTTACTGAAGCTTTCTTT. Its translation: CASSSGTGFTEAFF.

The genes are TRBV5-1 and TRBJ2-2; TRBD2 agrees at 12 bases. Trimming took 4 bases from V and 8 from J; bases not matched to a gene: 9. The CDR3 loop spans 16 amino acids. CDR1 is SGHRS and CDR2 is YFSETQ in the germline V gene. CDR3 sequence: CASSGRLAGVMGELFF. The CDR3 DNA reads TGCGCCAGCAGCGGCAGACTAGCGGGAGTTATGGGGGAGCTGTTTTTT.

The genes are TRBV5-8 and TRBJ1-2; a weak D match, TRBD1 (5 bases). The CDR3 has 13 amino acids. Germline V gene sequence: CDR1 SGHTS, CDR2 YDEGEE. V lost 2 bases and J 1 base, leaving 6 bases between the germline ends. CDR3 in amino acids: CASSFQGNYGYTF. The CDR3 DNA is TGTGCCAGCAGCTTCCAGGGTAACTATGGCTACACCTTC.

CDR3 nucleotide sequence: TGTGCCACAACAGTGAACACTGAAGCTTTCTTT. This translates into CATTVNTEAFF. This sequence joins TRBV2 and TRBJ1-1; no reliable D call. The germline V gene has CDR1 SNHLY and CDR2 FYNNEI. The CDR3 consists of 11 residues. Trimming shortened V by 10 bases and J by 0 bases, and 6 bases separated the two germline ends.

The rearrangement joins TRBV18 to TRBJ1-1, with a tentative D call TRBD1 (6 bases). The V end lost 4 bases, the J end lost 2 bases, and 14 bases lay between the germline ends. This CDR3 is built from 15 residues. CDR1 is KGHSH, CDR2 LQKENI, per germline. Here the CDR3 DNA reads TGTGCCAGCTCACGGACGGGACAAGGTAACACTGAAGCTTTCTTT. Its protein is CASSRTGQGNTEAFF.

This clone appeared a single time. This rearrangement joins TRBV7-6 to TRBJ1-5, with TRBD1 identical over 9 bases. CDR1 and CDR2 from the germline V gene are SGHVS and FNYEAQ. V lost 5 bases and J lost 2; bases outside the gene matches: 16. This CDR3 region has 19 residues. The chain's CDR3 is CASSLNRMGQGGGNQPQHF. Written as DNA, the CDR3 is TGTGCCAGCAGCCTAAACCGAATGGGACAGGGAGGGGGCAATCAGCCCCAGCATTTT. Full variable domain (remainder filled in from reference TRBV7-6 and TRBJ1-5): GAGVSQSPRYKVTKRGQDVALRCDPISGHVSLYWYRQALGQGPEFLTYFNYEAQQDKSGLPNDRFSAERPEGSISTLTIQRTEQRDSAMYRCASSLNRMGQGGGNQPQHFGDGTRLSIL.

As regards this clone: At one boundary the junction diverges from the germline segment, which might be a read error. The chain is built from TRBV15 and TRBJ2-6; 9 nucleotides match TRBD2. Germline-derived CDR1 and CDR2 are LNHNV and YYDKDF (reference sequence). The CDR3 totals 18 residues. CDR3 protein: CATGGERGDSSGANGLTF. The CDR3 coding sequence is TGTGCCACCGGGGGGGAGCGGGGGGACTCCTCTGGGGCCAACGGCCTGACTTTC. Supplemented by reference TRBV15 and TRBJ2-6, the full variable domain reads DAMVIQNPRYQVTQFGKPVTLSCSQTLNHNVMYWYQQKSSQAPKLLFHYYDKDFNNEADTPDNFQSRRPNTSFCFLDIRSPGLGDTAMYLCATGGERGDSSGANGLTFGAGSRLTVL.

As regards this clone: The junction does not match germline at one end; this may be a read error. The chain links TRBV27 to TRBJ2-6, with D tentatively TRBD1 (6 bases). The CDR3 sequence is 16 residues long. In germline, CDR1 is MNHEY, CDR2 SMNVEV (reference sequence). The CDR3 here is CASSWGHTSGANGLTF. The CDR3 coding sequence is TGTGCCAGCAGTTGGGGACACACCTCTGGGGCCAACGGCCTGACTTTC.

The chain has TRBV9 and TRBJ2-1; 8 bases line up with TRBD2. This CDR3 spans 18 amino acids. CDR1 is SGDLS and CDR2 is YYNGEE in the germline V gene. V was pared by 0 bases and J by 4 bases, with 12 bases of the junction left unmatched. CDR3 in DNA: TGTGCCAGCAGCGTAGTTGGGGCTAGCGGGCGAACGTACAATGAGCAGTTCTTC. Translated, it gives CASSVVGASGRTYNEQFF.

This CDR3 reads CASSSPWDRGSGANVLTF. The CDR3 nucleotides read TGTGCCAGCAGCTCCCCGTGGGACAGGGGTAGCGGGGCCAACGTCCTGACTTTC. The rearrangement links TRBV9 to TRBJ2-6; 10 bases align to TRBD1. The V gene's germline CDR1 is SGDLS and CDR2 YYNGEE. Trimming removed 4 bases from V and 4 bases from J; junction bases left unmatched: 11. CDR3 length: 18 residues.

The chain couples TRBV6-5 to TRBJ1-2; weak D call: TRBD1 (6 bases). With 5 bases removed from V and 6 bases from J, the gap between germline ends came to 16 bases. This CDR3 has 14 amino acids. Germline values: CDR1 MNHEY, CDR2 SVGAGI. For the CDR3, the DNA is TGTGCCAGCAGTCCCGCGGGGGGCGCCAATGGCTACACCTTC. Amino acids: CASSPAGGANGYTF.

The chain recombines TRBV7-8 with TRBJ2-1; 8 bases fit TRBD2. The J segment lost 12 bases and the V segment lost 2 bases, leaving 12 bases of the junction unmatched. Germline V gene sequence: CDR1 SGHVS, CDR2 FQNEAQ. This CDR3 is 15 amino acids long. The CDR3 loop is CASSLTGTSSRGQFF. CDR3 nucleotides: TGTGCCAGCAGCTTAACCGGGACTAGTTCGCGGGGGCAGTTCTTC. The full variable domain, its missing parts supplied by reference TRBV7-8 and TRBJ2-1, is GAGVSQSPRYKVAKRGQDVALRCDPISGHVSLFWYQQALGQGPEFLTYFQNEAQLDKSGLPSDRFFAERPEGSVSTLKIQRTQQEDSAVYLCASSLTGTSSRGQFFGPGTRLTVL.

The chain joins TRBV4-1 to TRBJ2-3; D possibly corresponds to TRBD2 (7 bases). V was trimmed by 4 bases and J by 4 bases, leaving 18 bases between them. The CDR3 totals 16 residues. Germline V gene data show CDR1 as MGHRA and CDR2 as YSYEKL. This CDR3 reads CASSPEGGLRADTQYF. The CDR3 DNA is TGCGCCAGCAGCCCAGAGGGGGGGCTTCGGGCAGATACGCAGTATTTT.